This T cell receptor beta chain was found in a study of blood T cell repertoires in COVID-19. From germline, CDR1 is SEHNR and CDR2 FQNEAQ (reference sequence). V was shortened by 6 bases and J by 3 bases, with 15 bases between the two germline ends. CDR3 length: 14 amino acids. Profiling relied on immunoSEQ multiplex PCR, and the TCRdb table lists in-frame clones only, not all of them. The top ten hold roughly 0.72% of the sample, which has fewer than 500,000 clones, roughly 87% seen once. The sequence came from a woman aged 18 to 35 who had recovered from COVID-19. This chain links TRBV7-9 with TRBJ2-7, with D maybe TRBD1 (6 bases). The specimen sequenced was PBMCs or T cells enriched from blood (not recorded which). The CDR3 is CASSPGHFFYEQYF. The CDR3 DNA sequence: TGTGCCAGCAGTCCGGGACACTTTTTCTACGAGCAGTACTTC.